This T cell receptor beta chain was identified in a study of Graves' ophthalmopathy and Graves' hyperthyroidism. Exclusion covered patients with other autoimmune diseases or uncontrolled infections (as well as pregnancy or lactation). The source of the PBMCs was approximately 9.5 ml of fresh peripheral blood. This clonotype occurred many times. Its antigen is unknown. Whole-study findings and limits: Clonotypes were expanded in thyroid at above 0.001 frequency, and most also appeared in blood.

V dropped 7 bases and J dropped 12; count of bases not matched to a gene: 12. CDR1 MNHNS and CDR2 SASEGT come from the germline V gene. CDR3 length: 14 amino acids. The sequenced template was RNA, covering the TCR beta CDR3 region. Following a first-round RT-PCR that used HTBI primers, a second-round multiplex PCR was carried out. TCRdb called the multiplex PCR reads again in MiXCR, with one record for every CDR3 protein. Among some 410,000 distinct CDR3 sequences listed, around 21% were seen once. The chain links TRBV6-1 to TRBJ2-4; 10 bases are a match to TRBD2. Sequencing used peripheral blood. The receptor comes from a woman younger than 30 with stable Graves' hyperthyroidism. CDR3 in amino acids: CASNGAAGGPSQYF. CDR3 DNA: TGTGCCAGCAACGGGGCAGCGGGAGGGCCGTCTCAGTACTTC.